This T cell receptor beta chain was observed in a study of blood T cell repertoires in COVID-19 (dated by TCRdb to 2020 to 2021). Notes on the research overall: Samples from collaborators originated in the United States, Italy and Spain and spanned both the acute and convalescent phases of COVID-19. The prospective study material was composed of cDNA or gDNA derived from T cells, B-cell-depleted T cells, or PBMCs. Deeply sampled blood TCRbeta repertoires from subjects exposed to, actively infected with, or recovered from COVID-19 were included in the dataset. A freely available public database, intended as a resource for researchers studying the immune response to SARS-CoV-2, is where the repertoires were released. Samples came from the ongoing ImmuneRACE study (first 160 participants) plus 1,254 subjects from 6 global collaborators. Sample metadata almost always included a de-identified subject ID, COVID-19 status, age in years and sex. Where available, HLA class I and class II types were obtained from metadata supplied by the sample provider rather than from assay-based typing.

A second Seattle source provided samples from volunteer blood donors who had recovered from COVID-19. Whole blood was collected in K2EDTA tubes by collaborating institutions according to the institutions' own protocols. For TCRbeta analysis, collaborators shipped samples as frozen whole blood, isolated PBMCs, or DNA extracted from either of those sample types. Paper-wide results and their limitations: The quantity of clinical and demographic metadata differed by source and by participant and was supplied without curation.

A note on this clone: What this receptor recognizes is not known. Base qualities are not at hand, and no much larger clone is one base apart.

Including cysteine and phenylalanine, the CDR3 has 15 amino acids. Kept here is only the CDR3 DNA, which spans 45 bases and is read in frame from base 1. V lost 5 bases and J lost 0 bases; the stretch between them is 8 bases long. As encoded in the germline V gene (reference sequence), CDR1 is SEHNR while CDR2 is FQNEAQ. TCRbeta CDR3 regions were amplified from genomic DNA by means of the immunoSEQ Assay, a bias-controlled multiplex PCR. For the original study's pipeline: The number of nucleated cells in each sample was estimated from the amplification of reference gene primers within the assay. To quantify the absolute abundance of each unique TCRbeta CDR3 rearrangement, sequence reads were collapsed and filtered. For each sample, productive Simpson clonality was calculated as the square root of Simpson's diversity index across productive rearrangements. In TCRdb, the immuneACCESS table is reduced to in-frame sequences with V and J assigned. These tables do not hold every clone; where another copy was compared, an unresolved V gene accounts for under half, and the others remain unexplained. That table supplies the V and J calls and clone size; D and trimming were determined from the DNA. The sample profile shows a few hundred thousand clones; approximately 89% of them were found once. Jointly, the top ten make up 3.5% to 5.5% of the sample.

This chain is built from TRBV7-9 and TRBJ1-6; the D segment cannot be called with confidence. The TCR was taken from a woman aged 40 to 50 who had recovered from COVID-19. Sequencing used peripheral blood. The DNA sequence is as follows: TGTGCCAGCAGCGTGTCGGGCTCCTATAATTCACCCCTCCACTTT. This encodes CASSVSGSYNSPLHF.